Below are 32 T cell receptor beta chains sequenced from a single sample in a study of Ad26.COV2.S vaccination and SARS-CoV-2 variants. This sample's treatment: approximately 18 received Ad26.COV2.S at low or high dose, single or two shots; 5 received placebo; per-sample allocation not given. The investigators took samples on day 63 after the first vaccine or placebo injection. Method: immunoSEQ multiplex PCR; TCRdb's copy keeps in-frame clones and lacks some. The table lists more than 300,000 clones, around 85% of them singletons. The material was peripheral blood, obtained in a trial of Ad26.COV2.S vaccine versus placebo. Source of these receptors: a person aged 18-60 years who received the Ad26.COV2.S COVID-19 vaccine or a placebo.

The chain carries TRBV2 and TRBJ2-2; maybe TRBD1 (5 bases). This CDR3 has 15 residues. Germline lookup yields CDR1 SNHLY and CDR2 FYNNEI. The germline V and J ends were trimmed by 10 bases and 1 base, with 16 bases remaining between them. CDR3 loop: CATTGIQGNTGELFF. For the CDR3, the DNA is TGTGCCACTACCGGCATTCAGGGGAACACCGGGGAGCTGTTTTTT.

The gene calls are TRBV5-1 and TRBJ1-1, with D uncertain. In germline, CDR1 is SGHRS, CDR2 YFSETQ. The CDR3 length is 12 residues. Between the trimmed V and J ends, which lost 4 bases and 4 bases, there was a span of 8 bases. The CDR3 DNA reads TGCGCCAGCAGCCAAACGGGCACTGAAGCTTTCTTT. Translating it yields CASSQTGTEAFF.

The V gene is TRBV14, the J gene TRBJ2-7; D tentatively reads TRBD1 or TRBD2 (6 bases each). The CDR3 has 13 residues. Trimming left V 5 bases short and J 2 bases short, with 10 bases between. Germline V gives CDR1 SGHDN, CDR2 FVKESK. The CDR3 DNA reads TGTGCCAGCAGCTTCGGGGGCCCCTACGAGCAGTACTTC. This gives the protein CASSFGGPYEQYF. Complete variable domain (other parts from reference TRBV14 and TRBJ2-7): EAGVTQFPSHSVIEKGQTVTLRCDPISGHDNLYWYRRVMGKEIKFLLHFVKESKQDESGMPNNRFLAERTGGTYSTLKVQPAELEDSGVYFCASSFGGPYEQYFGPGTRLTVT.

The chain couples TRBV7-2 to TRBJ2-7; 10 positions agree with TRBD1. The ends lost 4 bases at V and 5 bases at J; junction bases unmatched: 5. The CDR3 runs 14 residues. Germline values: CDR1 SGHTA, CDR2 FQGNSA. The CDR3 nucleotides are TGTGCCAGCAGCTCGCGACAGGGGGCCCACGAGCAGTACTTC. This gives the protein CASSSRQGAHEQYF.

In its sample, this clone was seen once. The V gene is TRBV12-3 or TRBV12-4, the J gene TRBJ2-5; 8 bases match TRBD2. The CDR3 is 13 residues long. J was trimmed by 6 bases and V by 5 bases; bases with no gene match: 5. The CDR3 loop is CASSPGGFQTQYF. The DNA of the CDR3 is TGTGCCAGCAGTCCGGGGGGGTTCCAGACCCAGTACTTC.

The gene calls are TRBV6-4 and TRBJ1-2, with 9 bases matching TRBD1. This CDR3 has 13 residues. V lost 4 bases and J lost 8; bases outside the gene matches: 5. Looked up from germline, CDR1 is MRHNA and CDR2 is SNTAGT. The CDR3 region is CASSATGTGGYTF. The CDR3 nucleotides read TGTGCCAGCAGTGCGACCGGGACAGGGGGCTACACCTTC.

V and J are TRBV27 and TRBJ2-7; 11 bases map to TRBD2. CDR3 size: 16 residues. After removal of 5 bases from V and 2 bases from J, the junction contained 8 bases not matched to a gene. The germline V gene encodes CDR1 MNHEY and CDR2 SMNVEV (reference sequence). CDR3 sequence (DNA): TGTGCCAGCAGTACTCTAGCGGGGGGCTTTACCTACGAGCAGTACTTC. Translated, it gives CASSTLAGGFTYEQYF.

The chain has TRBV5-1 and TRBJ1-6, with a tentative D call TRBD1 (6 bases). Trimming took 0 bases from V and 6 from J, leaving 10 bases between them. Germline V CDR1 and CDR2: SGHRS, YFSETQ. CDR3 length equals 15 residues. DNA of the CDR3: TGCGCCAGCAGCTTGGAACCAGGGGTTAATTCACCCCTCCACTTT. Its translation: CASSLEPGVNSPLHF. The full variable domain, completed using reference TRBV5-1 and TRBJ1-6, is KAGVTQTPRYLIKTRGQQVTLSCSPISGHRSVSWYQQTPGQGLQFLFEYFSETQRNKGNFPGRFSGRQFSNSRSEMNVSTLELGDSALYLCASSLEPGVNSPLHFGNGTRLTVT.

The chain carries TRBV15 and TRBJ2-1; the match to TRBD2 covers 7 bases. Looked up from germline, CDR1 is LNHNV and CDR2 is YYDKDF (reference sequence). CDR3 length equals 16 residues. V shed 7 bases and J 0 bases; nucleotides not matched to a gene: 9. The CDR3 DNA is TGTGCCACCAAGACGACTAGCCCCAGCTCCTACAATGAGCAGTTCTTC. The encoded protein is CATKTTSPSSYNEQFF.

The chain couples TRBV7-8 to TRBJ2-7; 8 bases agree with TRBD1. The ends lost 0 bases at V and 3 bases at J; junction bases unmatched: 7. There are 16 residues in the CDR3. In germline, CDR1 is SGHVS, CDR2 FQNEAQ. The CDR3 region has the DNA TGTGCCAGCAGCTTAGCAACCGGGACAGGAATCTACGAGCAGTACTTC. It is translated as CASSLATGTGIYEQYF.

CDR3 protein: CASGGDSGYQETQYF. The CDR3 DNA reads TGTGCCAGCGGAGGGGATAGCGGATACCAAGAGACCCAGTACTTC. V and J are TRBV2 and TRBJ2-5; D possibly corresponds to TRBD2 (6 bases). V lost 8 bases and J 0 bases, leaving 16 bases between the germline ends. Germline V gene sequence: CDR1 SNHLY, CDR2 FYNNEI. The CDR3 has 15 amino acids.

The gene calls are TRBV7-2 and TRBJ2-7; D could derive from TRBD1 or TRBD2 (5 bases each). Germline V CDR1 and CDR2: SGHTA, FQGNSA. Between the trimmed V and J ends, which lost 5 bases and 4 bases, there was a span of 12 bases. The length of the CDR3 is 13 residues. The CDR3 DNA reads as TGTGCCAGCAGCAGACGGGGACGGTACGAGCAGTACTTC. Encoded protein: CASSRRGRYEQYF.

In this sample, this clone turned up once. The J gene is TRBJ2-5, the V gene TRBV7-3; D is ambiguous. There are 13 residues in the CDR3. The V end lost 2 bases, the J end lost 5 bases, and 9 bases lay between the germline ends. The germline CDR1 and CDR2 sequences are SGHTA and FQGTGA. The chain's CDR3 is CASSLGPEETQYF. CDR3 coding DNA: TGTGCCAGCAGCTTAGGTCCCGAGGAGACCCAGTACTTC.

This chain links TRBV10-3 with TRBJ2-7; D unresolved. Trimming cost V 8 bases and J 1 base, with 12 bases left between them. The CDR3 is 13 amino acids. CDR1 ENHRY and CDR2 SYGVKD come from the germline V gene. The CDR3 loop reads CAIGVQNSYEQYF. The CDR3 bases are TGTGCCATCGGGGTCCAAAATTCCTACGAGCAGTACTTC.

The rearrangement uses TRBV14 and TRBJ2-7; possible D gene TRBD1, 5 bases. Trimming took off 1 base at V and 6 bases at J, with 16 bases between the two ends. Germline CDR1 SGHDN, CDR2 FVKESK. The CDR3 covers 15 residues. Here the CDR3 reads CASSQAGKGWREQYF. CDR3 in DNA: TGTGCCAGCAGCCAAGCAGGCAAGGGGTGGCGCGAGCAGTACTTC.

The CDR3 here is CASSRKPGQGRNTEAFF. CDR3 DNA sequence: TGTGCCAGCAGCCGTAAACCGGGACAGGGCCGGAACACTGAAGCTTTCTTT. The chain combines TRBV14 with TRBJ1-1, with 9 bases identical to TRBD1. The junction had 10 bases not matched to a gene; V was cut back by 4 bases and J by 1 base. The CDR3 sequence is 17 residues long. CDR1 is SGHDN, CDR2 FVKESK, per germline.

The chain is built from TRBV2 and TRBJ1-2; maybe TRBD1 (5 bases). The CDR3 spans 12 residues. Germline CDR1 is SNHLY and CDR2 is FYNNEI. Trimming removed 4 bases from V and 3 bases from J, with 6 bases in between. The CDR3, as DNA: TGTGCCAGCAGTGCGGGACACTATGGCTACACCTTC. It yields the protein CASSAGHYGYTF.

V usage is TRBV6-6 and J usage is TRBJ1-1; D call uncertain. Germline V gene lookup returns CDR1 MNHNY and CDR2 SVGAGI (reference sequence). The CDR3 covers 11 residues. V was trimmed by 1 base and J by 12 bases, leaving 9 bases between them. CDR3 bases: TGTGCCAGCAGTTACTACGAGGATTCTTTCTTT. It specifies CASSYYEDSFF.

The J gene is TRBJ1-6, the V gene TRBV7-2; D not resolved. This CDR3 has 13 residues. Deletions cut 7 bases from V and 15 bases from J, with 19 bases between. Per germline, CDR1 SGHTA and CDR2 FQGNSA. The CDR3 bases are TGTGCCAGCACCCCTCCTTTGAGTCACCGCCTCCACTTT. Its translation: CASTPPLSHRLHF.

The genes are TRBV11-3 and TRBJ1-6; D uncertain. This CDR3 spans 14 amino acids. The germline CDR1 and CDR2 sequences are SGHNT and YENEEA. V was trimmed by 1 base and J by 7 bases, leaving 8 bases between them. DNA of the CDR3: TGTGCCAGCAGCTTAGGGGCGGTAAATTCACCCCTCCACTTT. The encoded protein is CASSLGAVNSPLHF.

The chain's CDR3 is CASSLAAGELFF. For the CDR3, the DNA is TGTGCCAGCAGCTTAGCAGCCGGGGAGCTGTTTTTT. V is TRBV11-1 and J is TRBJ2-2, with D uncertain. V lost 0 bases and J 6 bases, leaving 2 bases between the germline ends. From germline, CDR1 is SGHAT and CDR2 FQDESV (reference sequence). CDR3 length: 12 amino acids.

This clone turned up a few times. V is TRBV4-1 and J is TRBJ2-1; TRBD2 agrees at 7 bases. Germline V gives CDR1 MGHRA, CDR2 YSYEKL. J lost 2 bases, V lost 3 bases, and 1 base had no gene match. The CDR3 spans 14 residues. In DNA form, the CDR3 reads TGCGCCAGCAGCCAGAGCGGGACCTACAATGAGCAGTTCTTC. Translating it yields CASSQSGTYNEQFF.

The rearrangement joins TRBV30 to TRBJ1-4; weak D call: TRBD1 (5 bases). Per the germline V gene, CDR1 is GTSNPN and CDR2 is SVGIG (reference sequence). Trimming removed 8 bases at V and 2 bases at J, with 15 bases between. The CDR3 totals 14 residues. CDR3: CAGHLRGTNEKLFF. The CDR3 DNA reads TGTGCCGGACATCTAAGAGGGACTAATGAAAAACTGTTTTTT.

This sequence joins TRBV18 and TRBJ2-5, with D unclear. CDR1 and CDR2 from the germline V gene are KGHSH and LQKENI. V lost 3 bases and J 4 bases, leaving 6 bases between the germline ends. This CDR3 has 12 amino acids. The CDR3 loop is CASSPALETQYF. The CDR3 region has the DNA TGTGCCAGCTCACCGGCCCTAGAGACCCAGTACTTC.

This clone is a singleton in its sample. The chain couples TRBV2 to TRBJ1-1; 7 nucleotides line up with TRBD1. With V trimmed by 6 bases and J by 5 bases, 12 bases remained unmatched. This CDR3 has 15 amino acids. Germline assignment: CDR1 SNHLY and CDR2 FYNNEI. For the CDR3, the DNA is TGTGCCAGCAGCGTCTCAGGGGGATGGGGGACTGAAGCTTTCTTT. This encodes CASSVSGGWGTEAFF. Drawing the rest from reference TRBV2 and TRBJ1-1, the complete variable domain is EPEVTQTPSHQVTQMGQEVILRCVPISNHLYFYWYRQILGQKVEFLVSFYNNEISEKSEIFDDQFSVERPDGSNFTLKIRSTKLEDSAMYFCASSVSGGWGTEAFFGQGTRLTVV.

The chain is built from TRBV3-1 (or the pseudogene TRBV3-2) and TRBJ1-2, with D hard to call. Between the trimmed V and J ends, which lost 5 bases and 7 bases, there was a span of 17 bases. Looked up from germline, CDR1 is LGHDT and CDR2 is YNNKEL (reference sequence). The CDR3 consists of 14 residues. This CDR3 reads CASSVTLRSGGYTF. CDR3 sequence (DNA): TGTGCCAGCAGCGTAACCCTACGGTCCGGTGGCTACACCTTC.

This chain uses TRBV27 with TRBJ2-3; 8 bases align to TRBD1. The CDR3 is made up of 14 amino acids. J was trimmed by 4 bases and V by 6 bases; bases with no gene match: 6. CDR1 is MNHEY and CDR2 is SMNVEV in the germline V gene (reference sequence). CDR3 DNA: TGTGCCAGCAGCGATGACAGGGGCGCAGATACGCAGTATTTT. This gives the protein CASSDDRGADTQYF.

The rearrangement uses TRBV28 and TRBJ1-1; TRBD1 matches at 8 bases. This CDR3 has 13 residues. Trimming removed 0 bases from V and 6 bases from J; junction bases left unmatched: 0. The germline V gene encodes CDR1 MDHEN and CDR2 SYDVKM. CDR3 region: CASSLWDRAEAFF. The CDR3 DNA is TGTGCCAGCAGTTTATGGGACAGGGCTGAAGCTTTCTTT.

In DNA form, the CDR3 reads TGTGCCAGCAGTGAAGCGCTAGGGGTCCGCAATCAGCCCCAGCATTTT. Its protein is CASSEALGVRNQPQHF. The rearrangement uses TRBV6-1 and TRBJ1-5; D perhaps matches TRBD1 (5 bases). Germline assignment: CDR1 MNHNS and CDR2 SASEGT. V was trimmed by 0 bases and J by 2 bases, leaving 11 bases between them. The CDR3 has 16 amino acids.

This sequence joins TRBV6-4 and TRBJ2-1; perhaps TRBD1 as D (6 bases). Trimming stripped 4 bases from V and 7 bases from J, with 17 bases between. The CDR3 spans 15 residues. Per germline, CDR1 MRHNA and CDR2 SNTAGT. CDR3 coding DNA: TGTGCCAGCAGTGCCCAAGGGGGTGGGTTTAATGAGCAGTTCTTC. Amino acids: CASSAQGGGFNEQFF.

In this sample, this clone turned up a few times. The rearrangement links TRBV28 to TRBJ1-6; no reliable D call. Germline V gives CDR1 MDHEN, CDR2 SYDVKM. The CDR3 is 14 residues long. Trimming removed 8 bases from V and 2 bases from J, with 10 bases in between. The CDR3 DNA reads TGTGCCAGCGCCGCTTATGCCTATAATTCACCCCTCCACTTT. It encodes CASAAYAYNSPLHF.

The gene calls are TRBV27 and TRBJ2-2, with D uncertain. CDR1 and CDR2 (germline): MNHEY, SMNVEV (reference sequence). The V gene lost 3 bases and the J gene lost 6 bases, with 11 bases spanning the gap. CDR3 size: 14 residues. CDR3 in amino acids: CASSFGGKAGELFF. The CDR3 nucleotides are TGTGCCAGCAGTTTTGGTGGAAAGGCCGGGGAGCTGTTTTTT.